Presented here are 20 T cell receptor beta chains from one specimen sequenced in a study of cytomegalovirus exposure and HLA in healthy donors. Amplification used 60 Vbeta primers and 13 Jbeta primers. The method was immunoSEQ multiplex PCR; TCRdb's version includes in-frame clones alone and lacks a portion of them. The sample has roughly 70,000 clones; 80% to 90% are singletons. The sequencing sample was made of PBMCs. The source is a woman younger than 45 in good health and CMV-seropositive.

CDR3 nucleotides: TGTGCCAGCAAGAAACGCAGGGATCCCTCCTACGAGCAGTACTTC. This sequence encodes CASKKRRDPSYEQYF. The V call is TRBV11-2, the J call TRBJ2-5; a weak D match, TRBD1 (5 bases). With the DNA end fitting TRBJ2-7 better, the J assignment may be wrong. Germline V gives CDR1 SGHAT, CDR2 FQNNGV. The CDR3 consists of 15 residues.

The J gene is TRBJ2-7, the V gene TRBV4-1; 9 bases map to TRBD1. The J segment lost 1 base and the V segment lost 5 bases, leaving 3 bases of the junction unmatched. The CDR3 extends over 14 amino acids. The germline V gene encodes CDR1 MGHRA and CDR2 YSYEKL. Here the CDR3 reads CASSWGTGSYEQYF. The CDR3 DNA is TGCGCCAGCAGCTGGGGGACAGGGTCCTACGAGCAGTACTTC.

The chain is built from TRBV5-1 and TRBJ2-3; TRBD2 might be the D (6 bases). CDR1 SGHRS and CDR2 YFSETQ come from the germline V gene. The CDR3 length is 15 residues. The ends were cut back, 2 bases at V and 10 bases at J, with 20 bases in the middle. In nucleotides, the CDR3 is TGCGCCAGCAGCTTAATCGGGAGAGCCCCGGCACCGCAGTATTTT. This codes for CASSLIGRAPAPQYF.

This clone was seen more than once but under ten times. The chain is built from TRBV7-6 and TRBJ2-7, with 8 bases identical to TRBD1. This CDR3 contains 15 residues. Germline V CDR1 and CDR2: SGHVS, FNYEAQ. Trimming cost V 6 bases and J 6 bases; bases outside gene matches: 13. The DNA of the CDR3 is TGTGCCAGCAGACCTGGTCCGGACAGGGTGGCCGAGCAGTACTTC. Protein product: CASRPGPDRVAEQYF.

This chain joins TRBV27 and TRBJ1-1; TRBD1 might be the D (6 bases). In germline, CDR1 is MNHEY, CDR2 SMNVEV (reference sequence). V was trimmed by 4 bases and J by 5 bases, leaving 11 bases between them. The CDR3 contains 13 residues. This CDR3 is CASSSFRGTEAFF. DNA of the CDR3: TGTGCCAGCAGTTCTTTTAGGGGGACTGAAGCTTTCTTT.

The genes are TRBV7-3 and TRBJ1-6; 7 nucleotides align to TRBD1. Germline values: CDR1 SGHTA, CDR2 FQGTGA. There are 14 residues in the CDR3. V trimming: 4 bases; J trimming: 5 bases; junction bases outside the gene matches: 2. CDR3 sequence: CASSSQGDNSPLHF. The CDR3 DNA follows: TGTGCCAGCAGCTCCCAGGGGGATAATTCACCCCTCCACTTT.

This chain connects TRBV21-1 to TRBJ1-2; TRBD1, the table's D call, lacks a check against the DNA. TRBV21-1 represents a pseudogene. This CDR3 is 12 amino acids long. CDR3 loop: CASSRLGQGYTF. The CDR3 region has the DNA TGTGCCAGCAGCAGACTCGGACAGGGCTACACCTTC.

J is TRBJ1-3 and V is TRBV5-5; no reliable D call. Deletions cut 0 bases from V and 0 bases from J, with 4 bases between. The CDR3 length is 14 residues. CDR1 is SGHKS, CDR2 YYEKEE, per germline (reference sequence). Written as DNA, the CDR3 is TGTGCCAGCAGCTTGGCCCTCTCTGGAAACACCATATATTTT. This gives the protein CASSLALSGNTIYF.

CDR3 bases: TGTGCCTGGAGTGTACTACCCGAAAAACTGTTTTTT. This sequence encodes CAWSVLPEKLFF. This sequence joins TRBV30 and TRBJ1-4; D uncertain. CDR1 and CDR2 from the germline V gene are GTSNPN and SVGIG (reference sequence). The V end was cut by 0 bases, the J end by 8 bases, with 7 bases between. The CDR3 runs to 12 residues.

This clone was seen only once. The chain joins TRBV5-1 to TRBJ2-7; D unclear. V lost 5 bases and J lost 2, with 11 bases in between. Germline lookup yields CDR1 SGHRS and CDR2 YFSETQ. CDR3 size: 13 residues. CDR3 residues: CASSTGLAYEQYF. For the CDR3, the DNA is TGCGCCAGCAGTACCGGTCTCGCCTACGAGCAGTACTTC.

This chain links TRBV14 with TRBJ2-7; D possibly corresponds to TRBD2 (5 bases). This CDR3 is 15 amino acids long. Trimming shortened V by 3 bases and J by 0 bases, and 12 bases separated the two germline ends. Germline values: CDR1 SGHDN, CDR2 FVKESK. The CDR3 DNA reads TGTGCCAGCAGCCACCGGGGAGCGAACTCCTACGAGCAGTACTTC. Protein product: CASSHRGANSYEQYF.

V is TRBV5-1 and J is TRBJ1-1; 11 bases match TRBD1. The trim removed 3 bases at V and 1 base at J, leaving 5 bases unmatched. From germline, CDR1 is SGHRS and CDR2 YFSETQ. There are 16 residues in the CDR3. The CDR3 coding sequence is TGCGCCAGCAGCTACTCCGGACAGGGGGCGAACACTGAAGCTTTCTTT. Translation: CASSYSGQGANTEAFF.

The chain employs TRBV2 and TRBJ2-1, with a tentative D call TRBD2 (6 bases). This CDR3 is 15 amino acids long. Trimming left V 1 base short and J 0 bases short, with 7 bases between. CDR1 SNHLY and CDR2 FYNNEI come from the germline V gene. CDR3 DNA sequence: TGTGCCAGCAGTGAAGGAGCGGGCTCCTACAATGAGCAGTTCTTC. Translated: CASSEGAGSYNEQFF.

This clone has just one count. The chain carries TRBV6-5 and TRBJ1-2; D gene ambiguous. V lost 2 bases and J 2 bases, leaving 6 bases between the germline ends. Germline V gene lookup returns CDR1 MNHEY and CDR2 SVGAGI. This CDR3 has 13 residues. CDR3 DNA: TGTGCCAGCAGTTACGCAGGAAACTATGGCTACACCTTC. This gives the protein CASSYAGNYGYTF.

This clone was counted once. The chain is built from TRBV2 and TRBJ1-2; unclear D gene. This CDR3 has 13 amino acids. CDR1 is SNHLY and CDR2 is FYNNEI in the germline V gene. V was clipped by 3 bases and J by 8 bases, with 13 bases between them. CDR3 loop: CASSDEGKEGYTF. Written as DNA, the CDR3 is TGTGCCAGCAGTGATGAGGGAAAGGAGGGCTACACCTTC.

This clone appeared a few times. V is TRBV5-1 and J is TRBJ1-6; 7 nucleotides match TRBD1. CDR1 and CDR2 (germline): SGHRS, YFSETQ. The CDR3 spans 15 residues. J lost 5 bases, V lost 1 base, and 3 bases had no gene match. The CDR3 DNA reads as TGCGCCAGCAGCTTGTGGGGGACAGATAATTCACCCCTCCACTTT. Translating gives CASSLWGTDNSPLHF.

This sequence joins TRBV18 and TRBJ2-3; TRBD2 aligns across 7 bases. The CDR3 has 15 amino acids. Germline V gene sequence: CDR1 KGHSH, CDR2 LQKENI. Trimming at V came to 4 bases and at J to 4 bases, leaving 8 bases not matched to a gene. The DNA of the CDR3 is TGTGCCAGCTCACGGTCGGGGGGAGGGCCAGATACGCAGTATTTT. Amino acid sequence: CASSRSGGGPDTQYF.

The chain combines TRBV5-5 with TRBJ2-7; TRBD2 matches 11 bases. This CDR3 is built from 20 residues. V gave up 0 bases and J gave up 5 bases; unmatched junction bases: 19. CDR1 is SGHKS and CDR2 is YYEKEE in the germline V gene (reference sequence). In DNA, the CDR3 is TGTGCCAGCAGCTTGGGGCCGGGATGGGTAGCGGGAGGGGGAATCAACGAGCAGTACTTC. It codes for CASSLGPGWVAGGGINEQYF.

The J gene is TRBJ2-1, the V gene TRBV6-1; 7 bases agree with TRBD1. Trimming removed 6 bases from V and 3 bases from J; junction bases left unmatched: 8. This CDR3 contains 15 residues. CDR1 and CDR2 from the germline V gene are MNHNS and SASEGT. The CDR3 DNA reads as TGTGCCAGCAGGGTAGACAGGGTTGGCTACAATGAGCAGTTCTTC. Translation: CASRVDRVGYNEQFF.

This chain uses TRBV19 with TRBJ1-4, with a weak D call TRBD1 (6 bases). V was shortened by 7 bases and J by 4 bases, with 10 bases between the two germline ends. Germline V lookup: CDR1 LNHDA, CDR2 SQIVND (reference sequence). The CDR3 has 13 amino acids. This CDR3 is CASKDSSNEKLFF. CDR3 DNA: TGTGCCAGTAAGGACAGCAGTAATGAAAAACTGTTTTTT.